These 13 T cell receptor beta chains were all obtained from the same sample, sequenced in a study of blood T cell repertoires in COVID-19. Produced via immunoSEQ multiplex PCR; TCRdb's table is partial and in-frame only. The profile shows 100,000 to 150,000 clones, around 88% of them singletons. Sequencing used peripheral blood. The receptors come from a man aged 60-69 years with COVID-19, enrolled during active disease.

This chain uses TRBV2 with TRBJ1-1; maybe TRBD1 (5 bases). This CDR3 is built from 14 residues. V was trimmed by 7 bases and J by 0 bases, leaving 12 bases between them. CDR1 SNHLY and CDR2 FYNNEI come from the germline V gene. CDR3 DNA sequence: TGTGCCAGCACCCTAAGACAGTTGAACACTGAAGCTTTCTTT. Translating gives CASTLRQLNTEAFF.

V and J are TRBV5-6 and TRBJ1-5; no firm D call. CDR1 SGHDT and CDR2 YYEEEE come from the germline V gene. Between the trimmed V and J ends, which lost 0 bases and 3 bases, there was a span of 10 bases. The CDR3 has 15 residues. Here the CDR3 reads CASSLGWGDNQPQHF. The DNA for the CDR3 is TGTGCCAGCAGCTTGGGCTGGGGAGACAATCAGCCCCAGCATTTT. Full variable domain (remainder filled in from reference TRBV5-6 and TRBJ1-5): DAGVTQSPTHLIKTRGQQVTLRCSPKSGHDTVSWYQQALGQGPQFIFQYYEEEERQRGNFPDRFSGHQFPNYSSELNVNALLLGDSALYLCASSLGWGDNQPQHFGDGTRLSIL.

The gene calls are TRBV14 and TRBJ1-1; D is perhaps TRBD1 (5 bases). The ends were cut back, 2 bases at V and 0 bases at J, with 7 bases in the middle. The CDR3 covers 14 residues. Germline V lookup: CDR1 SGHDN, CDR2 FVKESK. CDR3 DNA: TGTGCCAGCAGCCAACAGACAGTGAACACTGAAGCTTTCTTT. Encoded protein: CASSQQTVNTEAFF. Variable domain in full (rest from reference TRBV14 and TRBJ1-1): EAGVTQFPSHSVIEKGQTVTLRCDPISGHDNLYWYRRVMGKEIKFLLHFVKESKQDESGMPNNRFLAERTGGTYSTLKVQPAELEDSGVYFCASSQQTVNTEAFFGQGTRLTVV.

The gene calls are TRBV24-1 and TRBJ2-7; 11 positions agree with TRBD1. The J segment lost 7 bases and the V segment lost 3 bases, leaving 7 bases of the junction unmatched. CDR1 is KGHDR and CDR2 is SFDVKD in the germline V gene. CDR3 length: 15 amino acids. The CDR3 sequence is CATSDSGQGAKEQYF. CDR3 nucleotide sequence: TGTGCCACCAGTGATAGTGGACAGGGGGCTAAAGAGCAGTACTTC.

V and J are TRBV10-1 and TRBJ2-1, with D possibly matching TRBD1 (6 bases). The CDR3 is 16 amino acids. CDR1 and CDR2 from the germline V gene are WNHNN and SYGVQD (reference sequence). Deletions cut 2 bases from V and 3 bases from J, with 14 bases between. The CDR3 spells CASSETRTDLYNEQFF. The CDR3 DNA reads TGCGCCAGCAGTGAGACGAGGACAGACCTCTACAATGAGCAGTTCTTC.

The count of this clone is one. The chain carries TRBV18 and TRBJ1-5; TRBD1 agrees at 11 bases. CDR1 KGHSH and CDR2 LQKENI come from the germline V gene. The CDR3 extends over 16 amino acids. The V gene end was trimmed by 3 bases and the J gene end by 3 bases; junction bases not matched to a gene: 4. In DNA form, the CDR3 reads TGTGCCAGCTCACCGGGACAGGGGGGTGTCAATCAGCCCCAGCATTTT. Protein sequence: CASSPGQGGVNQPQHF.

The V call is TRBV19, the J call TRBJ1-5; a possible D gene is TRBD1 (5 bases). This CDR3 is built from 14 residues. Trimming took off 6 bases at V and 3 bases at J, with 12 bases between the two ends. Looked up from germline, CDR1 is LNHDA and CDR2 is SQIVND (reference sequence). The CDR3 protein is CASRIQGPNQPQHF. DNA for the CDR3: TGTGCCAGTAGGATCCAGGGCCCCAATCAGCCCCAGCATTTT.

This sequence joins TRBV10-3 and TRBJ1-4; D is possibly TRBD1 (6 bases). In germline, CDR1 is ENHRY, CDR2 SYGVKD. Between the trimmed V and J ends, which lost 10 bases and 3 bases, there was a span of 12 bases. The CDR3 is made up of 13 amino acids. The chain's CDR3 is CATEQGPNEKLFF. The CDR3 nucleotides are TGTGCCACAGAACAGGGTCCTAATGAAAAACTGTTTTTT.

The CDR3 DNA follows: TGTGCCACCAGCAGAATAAGAGGGATAGGGCCAGGCGGCACAGATACGCAGTATTTT. Amino acid sequence: CATSRIRGIGPGGTDTQYF. This rearrangement joins TRBV15 to TRBJ2-3; D possibly corresponds to TRBD2 (5 bases). V dropped 2 bases and J dropped 1 base, with 22 bases sitting between them. Germline lookup yields CDR1 LNHNV and CDR2 YYDKDF (reference sequence). The CDR3 loop spans 19 amino acids.

This chain connects TRBV5-1 to TRBJ1-2; D is unclear. The V and J ends lost 5 bases and 5 bases respectively, with 16 bases between them. This CDR3 has 14 amino acids. Germline assignment: CDR1 SGHRS and CDR2 YFSETQ. The CDR3: CASSPEPGRYGYTF. CDR3 DNA: TGCGCCAGCAGTCCCGAGCCGGGAAGGTATGGCTACACCTTC.

The chain employs TRBV7-3 and TRBJ1-1; D is uncertain. Germline V gene sequence: CDR1 SGHTA, CDR2 FQGTGA. The CDR3 is made up of 15 amino acids. Trimming cost V 1 base and J 0 bases, with 9 bases left between them. CDR3 DNA sequence: TGTGCCAGCAGCTTAATGGGAGGATTGAACACTGAAGCTTTCTTT. Its translation: CASSLMGGLNTEAFF.

J is TRBJ1-2 and V is TRBV27, with D tentatively TRBD1 (5 bases). Germline V gives CDR1 MNHEY, CDR2 SMNVEV (reference sequence). Trimming removed 8 bases from V and 4 bases from J, with 14 bases in between. The CDR3 length is 13 residues. The CDR3, as DNA: TGTGCCAGCCGGGGGTCGGGGGTCTATGGCTACACCTTC. Protein: CASRGSGVYGYTF.

This rearrangement joins TRBV21-1 to TRBJ1-3; the table's D call, TRBD1, was not checked against the DNA. TRBV21-1 is designated a pseudogene. The CDR3 has 15 amino acids. CDR3 DNA sequence: TGTGCCAGCAGCAGAATTCCAGGTCCCGGAAACACCATATATTTT. Protein sequence: CASSRIPGPGNTIYF.